A single sample gave rise to the 28 T cell receptor beta chains below, sequenced in a study of blood T cells in healthy people across ages. A second PCR, run for about 7 to 11 cycles, used a sample-barcoded 5' primer plus a J-beta primer mix. In TCRdb, the 5' RACE reads were re-called with MiXCR into one record per CDR3 protein. The sample carries roughly 1,300,000 distinct CDR3 sequences, roughly 60% recorded once. The sample taken for sequencing was blood. These TCRs come from a man aged 18 to 30 in good health.

The chain carries TRBV4-1 and TRBJ2-4; TRBD2 matches at 8 bases. The V gene's germline CDR1 is MGHRA and CDR2 YSYEKL. V trimming: 3 bases; J trimming: 5 bases; junction bases outside the gene matches: 6. The CDR3 consists of 15 residues. DNA for the CDR3: TGCGCCAGCAGCCACGGGACTAGTTACGAAAACATTCAGTACTTC. Protein: CASSHGTSYENIQYF.

This clonotype was seen repeatedly, ten times or more. The V and J genes are TRBV25-1 and TRBJ2-7, with TRBD1 as a possible D gene (6 bases). Germline-derived CDR1 and CDR2 are MGHDK and SYGVNS. V was pared by 1 base and J by 5 bases, with 12 bases between. The CDR3 spans 14 residues. The CDR3 region is CASSESLGGNEQYF. The CDR3 nucleotides are TGTGCCAGCAGTGAATCTTTAGGGGGTAACGAGCAGTACTTC.

The CDR3 sequence: CASSLPLVLAKNIQYF. The CDR3 region has the DNA TGTGCCAGCAGTTTACCCCTAGTGCTAGCCAAAAACATTCAGTACTTC. The chain recombines TRBV28 with TRBJ2-4; the D is unclear. The CDR3 loop spans 16 amino acids. V was trimmed by 2 bases and J by 0 bases, leaving 11 bases between them. The germline V gene encodes CDR1 MDHEN and CDR2 SYDVKM.

This clonotype was found a few times. The J gene is TRBJ2-7, the V gene TRBV20-1; D is perhaps TRBD1 (7 bases). The CDR3 has 17 amino acids. CDR1 is DFQATT and CDR2 is SNEGSKA in the germline V gene (reference sequence). Trimming removed 6 bases at V and 1 base at J, with 25 bases between. The CDR3 DNA reads TGCAGTGCCAGGGACAGACGAGGCTCGGGAGTTTCCTACGAGCAGTACTTC. Amino acids: CSARDRRGSGVSYEQYF.

The chain couples TRBV7-2 to TRBJ2-7; maybe TRBD1 (5 bases). The length of the CDR3 is 15 residues. V lost 2 bases and J lost 0, with 11 bases in between. Per the germline V gene, CDR1 is SGHTA and CDR2 is FQGNSA. The CDR3, as DNA: TGTGCCAGCAGCTTAAAGGGGCGCCCCTCCTACGAGCAGTACTTC. Translating gives CASSLKGRPSYEQYF. The full variable domain, with the rest looked up from reference TRBV7-2 and TRBJ2-7, is GAGVSQSPSNKVTEKGKDVELRCDPISGHTALYWYRQSLGQGLEFLIYFQGNSAPDKSGLPSDRFSAERTGGSVSTLTIQRTQQEDSAVYLCASSLKGRPSYEQYFGPGTRLTVT.

In its sample, this clonotype was seen once. The chain uses TRBV4-1 and TRBJ2-1; 9 positions agree with TRBD2. The CDR3 has 14 amino acids. V shed 3 bases, J shed 9 bases, and the junction held 6 bases outside the gene matches. Germline V gives CDR1 MGHRA, CDR2 YSYEKL. The CDR3 region is CASSHGGRAIEQFF. The CDR3 DNA sequence: TGCGCCAGCAGCCATGGCGGGAGGGCCATTGAGCAGTTCTTC.

This clonotype has just a few counts. This chain uses TRBV14 with TRBJ2-4; D may be TRBD1 (6 bases). Trimming removed 2 bases at V and 6 bases at J, with 17 bases between. Germline assignment: CDR1 SGHDN and CDR2 FVKESK. The CDR3 has 16 residues. CDR3 DNA sequence: TGTGCCAGCAGCCAATTCCCCCCAGGACAGATAAACATTCAGTACTTC. This encodes CASSQFPPGQINIQYF.

J is TRBJ2-7 and V is TRBV6-1; a weak D match, TRBD2 (6 bases). This CDR3 spans 15 amino acids. V was clipped by 6 bases and J by 2 bases, with 17 bases between them. Germline CDR1 reads MNHNS; CDR2 reads SASEGT. Here the CDR3 DNA reads TGTGCCAGCAGGACTAGACTTACCGAAACCTACGAGCAGTACTTC. It translates to CASRTRLTETYEQYF.

The CDR3 is CASSLTDLQETQYF. Written as DNA, the CDR3 is TGTGCCAGCAGCCTGACCGATCTTCAAGAGACCCAGTACTTC. The chain combines TRBV5-5 with TRBJ2-5; no reliable D call. From germline, CDR1 is SGHKS and CDR2 YYEKEE (reference sequence). Between the trimmed V and J ends, which lost 4 bases and 2 bases, there was a span of 12 bases. This CDR3 region has 14 residues.

This rearrangement joins TRBV5-6 to TRBJ2-1; TRBD1 agrees at 12 bases. Germline V gene lookup returns CDR1 SGHDT and CDR2 YYEEEE. The CDR3 totals 13 residues. Trimming took 8 bases from V and 8 from J; bases not matched to a gene: 5. This CDR3 reads CARGQGAGYEQFF. CDR3 nucleotides: TGTGCCAGGGGACAGGGGGCAGGGTATGAGCAGTTCTTC.

The chain employs TRBV6-1 and TRBJ2-7, with TRBD1 matching over 8 bases. Near its end, the DNA agrees better with TRBJ2-5, so the J call may be wrong. CDR3 length: 15 amino acids. Germline-derived CDR1 and CDR2 are MNHNS and SASEGT. DNA of the CDR3: TGTGCCAGCAGCGCTGCGACAGGGGTAGGCGAGACCCAGTACTTC. Residues: CASSAATGVGETQYF.

The chain uses TRBV27 and TRBJ2-4; D remains ambiguous. The end of the DNA is better explained by TRBJ2-7, so the J call may be wrong. CDR1 is MNHEY and CDR2 is SMNVEV in the germline V gene (reference sequence). The CDR3 is made up of 14 amino acids. The DNA of the CDR3 is TGTGCCAGCAGTTTAAGACTTACCACCTACGAGCAGTACTTC. Its translation: CASSLRLTTYEQYF.

This chain links TRBV7-9 with TRBJ2-1, with 10 positions matching TRBD2. This CDR3 is built from 19 residues. Germline CDR1 is SEHNR and CDR2 is FQNEAQ (reference sequence). V lost 6 bases, J lost 1 base, and 15 bases stayed unmatched. CDR3 nucleotides: TGTGCCAGCAGACCCTTCGTCGGGTCTAGCGGGAGTTCCTACAATGAGCAGTTCTTC. It specifies CASRPFVGSSGSSYNEQFF.

V is TRBV18 and J is TRBJ1-6; possible D gene TRBD1, 6 bases. This CDR3 is built from 16 residues. V shed 5 bases and J shed 8 bases, with 19 bases lying between them. CDR1 and CDR2 (germline): KGHSH, LQKENI. The CDR3 coding sequence is TGTGCCAGCTCAACTTTCTCGGGACAAAGCCATTCACCCCTCCACTTT. Protein sequence: CASSTFSGQSHSPLHF.

The rearrangement joins TRBV21-1 to TRBJ2-2; TRBD2 is taken as the D call from the table, unchecked against the DNA. TRBV21-1 is designated a pseudogene. The CDR3 consists of 17 residues. The CDR3 protein is CASSNDGAAIGTGELFF. The CDR3 nucleotides are TGTGCCAGCAGCAATGATGGGGCCGCTATAGGCACCGGGGAGCTGTTTTTT.

There are many counts of this clonotype. J is TRBJ2-6 and V is TRBV29-1; no reliable D call. The V and J ends lost 6 bases and 0 bases respectively, with 6 bases between them. The germline V gene has CDR1 SQVTM and CDR2 ANQGSEA. The CDR3 loop spans 13 amino acids. CDR3 region: CSVASSGANVLTF. The CDR3 DNA follows: TGCAGCGTCGCTAGCTCTGGGGCCAACGTCCTGACTTTC.

The chain is built from TRBV5-1 and TRBJ1-2; 7 bases line up with TRBD1. Germline V gene data show CDR1 as SGHRS and CDR2 as YFSETQ. J lost 1 base, V lost 4 bases, and 4 bases had no gene match. This CDR3 is 14 amino acids long. CDR3 sequence: CASSADRVNYGYTF. CDR3 DNA sequence: TGCGCCAGCAGCGCCGACAGGGTTAACTATGGCTACACCTTC.

The chain is built from TRBV12-3 or TRBV12-4 and TRBJ2-3; TRBD2 might be the D (5 bases). The length of the CDR3 is 15 residues. V was shortened by 6 bases and J by 6 bases, with 19 bases between the two germline ends. Written as DNA, the CDR3 is TGTGCCAGCAGCTTTTACGGGATGAGGCCGGATACGCAGTATTTT. It encodes CASSFYGMRPDTQYF.

This clonotype was observed many times. CDR3 nucleotides: TGCGCCAGCAGCTTGGTTCTAGGGGAGCAGTTCTTC. Its translation is CASSLVLGEQFF. The rearrangement uses TRBV5-1 and TRBJ2-1; D unclear. This CDR3 spans 12 amino acids. V was shortened by 0 bases and J by 10 bases, with 8 bases between the two germline ends. Germline assignment: CDR1 SGHRS and CDR2 YFSETQ.

This clonotype has just a few counts. The rearrangement uses TRBV7-2 and TRBJ2-7; TRBD2 might be the D (5 bases). V gave up 1 base and J gave up 0 bases, with 10 bases separating them. Germline V lookup: CDR1 SGHTA, CDR2 FQGNSA. CDR3 length equals 15 residues. This CDR3 is CASSLVGADSYEQYF. CDR3 sequence (DNA): TGTGCCAGCAGCTTAGTGGGAGCGGACTCCTACGAGCAGTACTTC.

The chain employs TRBV7-9 and TRBJ2-7, with D perhaps TRBD2 (5 bases). The J call is in doubt because the DNA end fits TRBJ2-5 better. This CDR3 spans 14 amino acids. Germline values: CDR1 SEHNR, CDR2 FQNEAQ (reference sequence). The CDR3 DNA reads as TGTGCCAGCAGCTTAGTTCCGGGAATGGGGACCCAGTACTTC. It translates to CASSLVPGMGTQYF.

J is TRBJ2-7 and V is TRBV20-1, with TRBD1 as a possible D gene (5 bases). The germline gives CDR1 DFQATT, CDR2 SNEGSKA (reference sequence). This CDR3 spans 11 amino acids. Trimming took 7 bases from V and 2 from J, leaving 9 bases between them. The CDR3: CSVGVAYEQYF. In DNA form, the CDR3 reads TGCAGTGTAGGGGTGGCCTACGAGCAGTACTTC.

This clonotype came up a few times. The chain recombines TRBV20-1 with TRBJ2-3, with TRBD2 matching over 8 bases. Trimming cost V 6 bases and J 3 bases; bases outside gene matches: 11. CDR3 size: 15 residues. CDR1 and CDR2 from the germline V gene are DFQATT and SNEGSKA (reference sequence). The CDR3 nucleotides read TGCAGTGCGCGGGGACTAGTGGGGATTACAGATACGCAGTATTTT. Protein product: CSARGLVGITDTQYF.

The table lists this clonotype with a few counts. The V gene is TRBV6-2 or TRBV6-3, the J gene TRBJ2-3; D ambiguous. The CDR3 runs to 14 residues. Trimming took off 5 bases at V and 5 bases at J, with 14 bases between the two ends. The germline CDR1 and CDR2 sequences are MNHEY and SVGEGT. The CDR3 is CASSHPNPRDTQYF. DNA of the CDR3: TGTGCCAGCAGTCACCCCAACCCCCGAGATACGCAGTATTTT.

CDR3: CASRPIDRDYGYTF. In DNA, the CDR3 is TGTGCCAGCAGACCCATTGACAGGGACTATGGCTACACCTTC. The chain has TRBV6-2 or TRBV6-3 and TRBJ1-2; TRBD1 matches at 7 bases. This CDR3 has 14 amino acids. Germline V gene sequence: CDR1 MNHEY, CDR2 SVGEGT. V gave up 6 bases and J gave up 3 bases; unmatched junction bases: 7.

This clonotype was seen more than once but under ten times. The rearrangement links TRBV20-1 to TRBJ2-7; TRBD2 matches at 12 bases. Germline CDR1 and CDR2: DFQATT and SNEGSKA (reference sequence). This CDR3 is 13 amino acids long. CDR3 sequence: CSTGLAGKYEQYF. The CDR3 nucleotides read TGCAGCACAGGACTAGCGGGAAAATACGAGCAGTACTTC.

As DNA, the CDR3 is TGTGCCAGCAGCCGCGGGATTAGCGGGGGGGCGACAGATACGCAGTATTTT. It encodes CASSRGISGGATDTQYF. The rearrangement links TRBV11-2 to TRBJ2-3; 11 bases agree with TRBD2. The CDR3 runs 17 residues. The trim removed 5 bases at V and 3 bases at J, leaving 10 bases unmatched. The germline CDR1 and CDR2 sequences are SGHAT and FQNNGV.

V is TRBV5-1 and J is TRBJ2-1, with 8 bases fitting TRBD2. The J segment lost 4 bases and the V segment lost 5 bases, leaving 20 bases of the junction unmatched. From germline, CDR1 is SGHRS and CDR2 YFSETQ. The CDR3 totals 19 residues. The CDR3 region has the DNA TGCGCCAGCAGTTCCGAGACAGACTTCCTAGCGGGCCCTTACAATGAGCAGTTCTTC. This gives the protein CASSSETDFLAGPYNEQFF.